These T cell receptor beta chains were read from a single sample in a study of blood T cell repertoires in COVID-19. Only in-frame clones appear in the TCRdb table, and some are missing; sequencing was by immunoSEQ multiplex PCR. The data show approximately 76,000 clones, around 88% seen once. Source material: peripheral blood. The receptors here all came from a man aged 30 to 45 with acute or convalescent COVID-19. The CDR3 runs from the conserved cysteine through the conserved F or W. A D gene is named only where the DNA matches it firmly. The size entry is marked missing in some rows and otherwise reads once, few, many or a size class.

j_gene: TRBJ2-2; v_gene: TRBV9; abundance: .; d_gene: .; CDR3aa: CASSTSNRQEFAGELFF; CDR3nt: TGTGCCAGCAGCACGTCAAATCGACAGGAGTTTGCCGGGGAGCTGTTTTTT
j_gene: TRBJ2-6; v_gene: TRBV7-3; abundance: .; d_gene: .; CDR3aa: CASTVRNVLTF; CDR3nt: TGTGCCAGCACGGTTAGAAACGTCCTGACTTTC
j_gene: TRBJ2-7; v_gene: TRBV19; abundance: .; d_gene: TRBD1; CDR3aa: CASTPTGNYEQYF; CDR3nt: TGTGCCAGTACCCCGACAGGGAACTACGAGCAGTACTTC
j_gene: TRBJ1-4; v_gene: TRBV2; abundance: .; d_gene: TRBD1; CDR3aa: CASHGQGSEKLFF; CDR3nt: TGTGCCAGCCACGGACAGGGTAGTGAAAAACTGTTTTTT
j_gene: TRBJ2-7; v_gene: TRBV28; abundance: once; d_gene: TRBD1; CDR3aa: CASSFSNVGGYSYEQYF; CDR3nt: TGTGCCAGCAGTTTTAGTAACGTAGGGGGCTACTCCTACGAGCAGTACTTC
j_gene: TRBJ2-7; v_gene: TRBV7-9; abundance: .; d_gene: .; CDR3aa: CASSFGLAIQFEQYF; CDR3nt: TGTGCCAGCAGCTTTGGCCTGGCCATTCAGTTCGAGCAGTACTTC
j_gene: TRBJ1-6; v_gene: TRBV7-8; abundance: .; d_gene: .; CDR3aa: CASSLDGQNSPLHF; CDR3nt: TGTGCCAGCAGCTTAGATGGACAGAATTCACCCCTCCACTTT
j_gene: TRBJ2-2; v_gene: TRBV3-1/TRBV3-2; abundance: .; d_gene: .; CDR3aa: CASSQYRQTGELFF; CDR3nt: TGTGCCAGCAGCCAGTACAGGCAGACCGGGGAGCTGTTTTTT
j_gene: TRBJ1-6; v_gene: TRBV4-2; abundance: .; d_gene: TRBD1; CDR3aa: CASSQNDRGNSPLHF; CDR3nt: TGTGCCAGCAGCCAGAACGACAGGGGCAATTCACCCCTCCACTTT
j_gene: TRBJ2-5; v_gene: TRBV24-1; abundance: .; d_gene: TRBD1; CDR3aa: CATSELTGNQETQYF; CDR3nt: TGTGCCACCAGTGAACTGACAGGGAACCAAGAGACCCAGTACTTC
j_gene: TRBJ2-3; v_gene: TRBV28; abundance: .; d_gene: .; CDR3aa: CASSLSLTDTQYF; CDR3nt: TGTGCCAGCAGTCTTTCCCTCACAGATACGCAGTATTTT
j_gene: TRBJ2-1; v_gene: TRBV29-1; abundance: .; d_gene: .; CDR3aa: CSVADNEQFF; CDR3nt: TGCAGCGTTGCTGACAATGAGCAGTTCTTC
j_gene: TRBJ2-7; v_gene: TRBV7-9; abundance: .; d_gene: .; CDR3aa: CASSLADSYYEQYF; CDR3nt: TGTGCCAGCAGCTTAGCGGACAGCTACTACGAGCAGTACTTC
j_gene: TRBJ1-5; v_gene: TRBV7-8; abundance: .; d_gene: TRBD1; CDR3aa: CASSNRQGGQPQHF; CDR3nt: TGTGCCAGCAGCAATCGACAGGGAGGTCAGCCCCAGCATTTT
j_gene: TRBJ2-1; v_gene: TRBV9; abundance: .; d_gene: TRBD2; CDR3aa: CASSELAGSYNEQFF; CDR3nt: TGTGCCAGCAGCGAACTAGCGGGATCCTACAATGAGCAGTTCTTC
j_gene: TRBJ2-7; v_gene: TRBV28; abundance: .; d_gene: .; CDR3aa: CATSNRITYEQYF; CDR3nt: TGTGCCACCTCAAACAGGATTACCTACGAGCAGTACTTC
j_gene: TRBJ2-6; v_gene: TRBV6-2/TRBV6-3; abundance: .; d_gene: .; CDR3aa: CASSWENRAGANVLTF; CDR3nt: TGTGCCAGCAGTTGGGAGAACCGGGCTGGGGCCAACGTCCTGACTTTC
j_gene: TRBJ1-4; v_gene: TRBV7-6; abundance: .; d_gene: .; CDR3aa: CASSLGMGPGEKLFF; CDR3nt: TGTGCCAGCAGCTTAGGCATGGGGCCAGGGGAAAAACTGTTTTTT
j_gene: TRBJ2-1; v_gene: TRBV4-2; abundance: once; d_gene: .; CDR3aa: CASSQGWEYEQFF; CDR3nt: TGTGCCAGCAGCCAAGGATGGGAGTATGAGCAGTTCTTC
j_gene: TRBJ2-1; v_gene: TRBV12-3/TRBV12-4; abundance: .; d_gene: .; CDR3aa: CASTRTHNEQFF; CDR3nt: TGTGCCAGCACCCGGACTCACAATGAGCAGTTCTTC
j_gene: TRBJ1-1; v_gene: TRBV6-5; abundance: .; d_gene: .; CDR3aa: CASRFSGDTEAFF; CDR3nt: TGTGCCAGCAGGTTTTCAGGGGACACTGAAGCTTTCTTT
j_gene: TRBJ2-7; v_gene: TRBV11-2; abundance: many; d_gene: TRBD2; CDR3aa: CASSLASGGSSYEQYF; CDR3nt: TGTGCCAGCAGCTTAGCTAGCGGGGGGAGCTCCTACGAGCAGTACTTC
j_gene: TRBJ2-1; v_gene: TRBV1; abundance: .; d_gene: .; CDR3aa: CTSSSQLAGGYNEQFF; CDR3nt: TGCACCAGCAGCAGCCAACTAGCGGGAGGGTACAATGAGCAGTTCTTC
j_gene: TRBJ2-5; v_gene: TRBV29-1; abundance: .; d_gene: .; CDR3aa: CSSIRGGETQYF; CDR3nt: TGCAGCTCCATTCGCGGCGGGGAGACCCAGTACTTC
j_gene: TRBJ1-1; v_gene: TRBV6-5; abundance: once; d_gene: .; CDR3aa: CASSYQTGSETFF; CDR3nt: TGTGCCAGCAGTTACCAAACAGGGTCTGAAACTTTCTTT
j_gene: TRBJ1-2; v_gene: TRBV28; abundance: .; d_gene: .; CDR3aa: CASSFGGAGNYGYTF; CDR3nt: TGTGCCAGCAGTTTTGGAGGGGCCGGGAACTATGGCTACACCTTC
j_gene: TRBJ1-6; v_gene: TRBV27; abundance: .; d_gene: .; CDR3aa: CASSLRDGGYNSPLHF; CDR3nt: TGTGCCAGCAGTTTAAGGGACGGGGGCTATAATTCACCCCTCCACTTT
j_gene: TRBJ1-2; v_gene: TRBV14; abundance: .; d_gene: TRBD1; CDR3aa: CASSQVQGGDYGYTF; CDR3nt: TGTGCCAGCAGCCAAGTCCAGGGGGGAGACTATGGCTACACCTTC
j_gene: TRBJ2-5; v_gene: TRBV5-1; abundance: .; d_gene: TRBD2; CDR3aa: CASSSKLALGRETQYF; CDR3nt: TGCGCCAGCAGCTCCAAACTAGCGTTGGGTAGGGAGACCCAGTACTTC
j_gene: TRBJ2-1; v_gene: TRBV28; abundance: .; d_gene: .; CDR3aa: CASSLGTAINEQFF; CDR3nt: TGTGCCAGCAGTTTAGGGACTGCGATCAATGAGCAGTTCTTC
j_gene: TRBJ2-3; v_gene: TRBV3-1/TRBV3-2; abundance: once; d_gene: .; CDR3aa: CASSLRSNRQYF; CDR3nt: TGTGCCAGCAGCCTTCGATCCAACAGGCAGTATTTT
j_gene: TRBJ1-6; v_gene: TRBV5-4; abundance: .; d_gene: TRBD1; CDR3aa: CASSPRGARSPLHF; CDR3nt: TGTGCCAGCAGCCCCAGGGGGGCTAGGTCACCCCTCCACTTT
j_gene: TRBJ2-3; v_gene: TRBV11-2; abundance: once; d_gene: TRBD2; CDR3aa: CASSLAGRGGTDTQYF; CDR3nt: TGTGCCAGCAGCTTAGCAGGGAGGGGTGGCACAGATACGCAGTATTTT
j_gene: TRBJ1-1; v_gene: TRBV27; abundance: .; d_gene: .; CDR3aa: CASSLSTGGNTEAFF; CDR3nt: TGTGCCAGCAGTTTATCGACGGGTGGGAACACTGAAGCTTTCTTT
j_gene: TRBJ2-1; v_gene: TRBV19; abundance: .; d_gene: TRBD2; CDR3aa: CASGRSGSYNEQFF; CDR3nt: TGTGCCAGCGGGAGGAGCGGCTCCTACAATGAGCAGTTCTTC
j_gene: TRBJ2-3; v_gene: TRBV5-5; abundance: .; d_gene: TRBD1; CDR3aa: CASSPGTGLTSDTQYF; CDR3nt: TGTGCCAGCAGCCCCGGGACAGGGCTTACTTCAGATACGCAGTATTTT
j_gene: TRBJ2-2; v_gene: TRBV24-1; abundance: .; d_gene: TRBD2; CDR3aa: CATQTSGRAPGELFF; CDR3nt: TGTGCCACCCAAACCAGCGGGAGGGCCCCCGGGGAGCTGTTTTTT
j_gene: TRBJ1-5; v_gene: TRBV12-3/TRBV12-4; abundance: few; d_gene: .; CDR3aa: CASSGNGNQPQHF; CDR3nt: TGTGCCAGCAGCGGGAATGGAAATCAGCCCCAGCATTTT
j_gene: TRBJ1-2; v_gene: TRBV7-6; abundance: .; d_gene: .; CDR3aa: CASSLGRGYGYTF; CDR3nt: TGTGCCAGCAGCTTAGGCAGGGGATATGGCTACACCTTC
j_gene: TRBJ1-1; v_gene: TRBV19; abundance: .; d_gene: TRBD1; CDR3aa: CASNHGTASGTEAFF; CDR3nt: TGTGCCAGTAATCACGGGACAGCTAGTGGCACTGAAGCTTTCTTT
j_gene: TRBJ1-5; v_gene: TRBV7-2; abundance: .; d_gene: .; CDR3aa: CASSPGVNQPQHF; CDR3nt: TGTGCCAGCTCCCCGGGGGTTAATCAGCCCCAGCATTTT
j_gene: TRBJ2-5; v_gene: TRBV7-2; abundance: .; d_gene: TRBD2; CDR3aa: CASSSSRSGRVRETQYF; CDR3nt: TGTGCCAGCAGCTCCTCGAGAAGCGGGAGGGTGCGGGAGACCCAGTACTTC
j_gene: TRBJ2-1; v_gene: TRBV29-1; abundance: .; d_gene: .; CDR3aa: CSGRTPDSYNEQFF; CDR3nt: TGCAGCGGGCGAACCCCTGACAGCTACAATGAGCAGTTCTTC
j_gene: TRBJ1-3; v_gene: TRBV29-1; abundance: .; d_gene: TRBD1; CDR3aa: CSVDAWDSIISGNTIYF; CDR3nt: TGCAGCGTTGACGCCTGGGACAGTATCATCTCTGGAAACACCATATATTTT
j_gene: TRBJ2-7; v_gene: TRBV7-8; abundance: medium-sized; d_gene: TRBD1; CDR3aa: CASSLGTGGMSSYEQYF; CDR3nt: TGTGCCAGCAGCTTGGGGACAGGGGGCATGAGCTCCTACGAGCAGTACTTC
j_gene: TRBJ2-1; v_gene: TRBV15; abundance: .; d_gene: TRBD1; CDR3aa: CATSSRDRDKGNEQFF; CDR3nt: TGTGCCACCAGCTCTCGGGACAGGGATAAGGGCAATGAGCAGTTCTTC
j_gene: TRBJ2-7; v_gene: TRBV19; abundance: .; d_gene: TRBD1; CDR3aa: CASSYRGAYEQYF; CDR3nt: TGTGCCAGTAGTTACAGGGGTGCCTACGAGCAGTACTTC
j_gene: TRBJ1-3; v_gene: TRBV3-1/TRBV3-2; abundance: .; d_gene: .; CDR3aa: CASSQRAGNTIYF; CDR3nt: TGTGCCAGCAGCCAACGGGCTGGAAACACCATATATTTT
j_gene: TRBJ2-1; v_gene: TRBV5-6; abundance: few; d_gene: TRBD2; CDR3aa: CASSSLRLAGVEYNEQFF; CDR3nt: TGTGCCAGCAGCTCCCTTCGACTAGCGGGAGTGGAGTACAATGAGCAGTTCTTC
j_gene: TRBJ2-7; v_gene: TRBV28; abundance: .; d_gene: .; CDR3aa: CASRGAGAAYEQYF; CDR3nt: TGTGCCAGCAGGGGGGCGGGGGCGGCCTACGAGCAGTACTTC
j_gene: TRBJ2-3; v_gene: TRBV6-5; abundance: .; d_gene: .; CDR3aa: CASSPLRVVDTQYF; CDR3nt: TGTGCCAGCAGTCCTCTGCGGGTGGTAGATACGCAGTATTTT
j_gene: TRBJ1-2; v_gene: TRBV6-6; abundance: .; d_gene: .; CDR3aa: CASSYLTESNRDGYTF; CDR3nt: TGTGCCAGCAGTTACCTTACGGAATCTAACAGGGACGGCTACACCTTC
j_gene: TRBJ2-7; v_gene: TRBV6-6; abundance: .; d_gene: TRBD1; CDR3aa: CASRSSLGTVTDEQYF; CDR3nt: TGTGCCAGCAGGTCCTCCCTAGGGACAGTTACCGACGAGCAGTACTTC
j_gene: TRBJ2-7; v_gene: TRBV29-1; abundance: .; d_gene: TRBD1; CDR3aa: CSVERDSRNEQYF; CDR3nt: TGCAGCGTTGAAAGGGACAGTAGGAACGAGCAGTACTTC